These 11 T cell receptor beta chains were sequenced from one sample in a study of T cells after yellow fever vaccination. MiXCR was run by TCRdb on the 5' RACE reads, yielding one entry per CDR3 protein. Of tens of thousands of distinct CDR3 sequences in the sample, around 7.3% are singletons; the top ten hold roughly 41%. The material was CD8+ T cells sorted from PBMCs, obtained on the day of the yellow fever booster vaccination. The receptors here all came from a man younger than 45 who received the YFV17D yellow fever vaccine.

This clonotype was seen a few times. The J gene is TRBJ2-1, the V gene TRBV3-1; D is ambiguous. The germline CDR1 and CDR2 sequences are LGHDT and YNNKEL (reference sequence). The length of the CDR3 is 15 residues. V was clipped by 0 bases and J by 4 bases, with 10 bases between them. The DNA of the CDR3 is TGTGCCAGCAGCCAAGACCTGTCTCTATACAATGAGCAGTTCTTC. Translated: CASSQDLSLYNEQFF.

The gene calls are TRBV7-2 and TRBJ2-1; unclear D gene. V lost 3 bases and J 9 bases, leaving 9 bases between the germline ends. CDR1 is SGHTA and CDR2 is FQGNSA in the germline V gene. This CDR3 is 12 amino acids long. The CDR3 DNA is TGTGCCAGCAGCTTTGGCGTACGTGAGCAGTTCTTC. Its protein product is CASSFGVREQFF.

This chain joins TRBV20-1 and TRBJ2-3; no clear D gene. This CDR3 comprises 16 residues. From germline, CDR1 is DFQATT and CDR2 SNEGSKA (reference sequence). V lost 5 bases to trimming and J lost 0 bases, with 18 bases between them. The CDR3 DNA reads TGCAGTGCTGAACCCGACGGCATCACTAGCACAGATACGCAGTATTTT. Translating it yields CSAEPDGITSTDTQYF.

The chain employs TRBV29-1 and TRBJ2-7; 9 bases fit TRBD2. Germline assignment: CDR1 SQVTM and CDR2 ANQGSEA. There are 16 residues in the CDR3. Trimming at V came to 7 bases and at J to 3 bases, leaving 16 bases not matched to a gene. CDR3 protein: CSAGGEVAGVVYEQYF. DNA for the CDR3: TGCAGCGCCGGCGGGGAGGTAGCGGGAGTTGTCTACGAGCAGTACTTC.

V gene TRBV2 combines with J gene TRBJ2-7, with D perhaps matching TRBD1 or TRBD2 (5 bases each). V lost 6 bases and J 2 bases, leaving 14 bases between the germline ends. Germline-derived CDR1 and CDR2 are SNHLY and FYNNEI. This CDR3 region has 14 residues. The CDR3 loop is CASRAGTGTYEQYF. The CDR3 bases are TGTGCCAGCAGGGCCGGGACGGGTACCTACGAGCAGTACTTC.

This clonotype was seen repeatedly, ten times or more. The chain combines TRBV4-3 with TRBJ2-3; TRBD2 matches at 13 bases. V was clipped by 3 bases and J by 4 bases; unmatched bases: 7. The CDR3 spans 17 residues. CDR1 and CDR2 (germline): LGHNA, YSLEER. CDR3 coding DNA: TGCGCCAGCAGCCAGGAGACTAGCGGGAGGATGGCAGATACGCAGTATTTT. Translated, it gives CASSQETSGRMADTQYF.

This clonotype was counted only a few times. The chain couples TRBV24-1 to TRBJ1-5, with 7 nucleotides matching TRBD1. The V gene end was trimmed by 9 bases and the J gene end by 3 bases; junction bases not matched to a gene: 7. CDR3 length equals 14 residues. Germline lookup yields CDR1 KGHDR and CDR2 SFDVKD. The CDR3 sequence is CATPDRVANQPQHF. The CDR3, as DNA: TGTGCCACCCCAGACAGGGTCGCCAATCAGCCCCAGCATTTT.

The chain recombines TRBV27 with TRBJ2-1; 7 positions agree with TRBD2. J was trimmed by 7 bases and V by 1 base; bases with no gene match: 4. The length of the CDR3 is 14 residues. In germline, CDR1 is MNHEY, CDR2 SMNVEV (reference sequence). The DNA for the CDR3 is TGTGCCAGCAGTTTATTGTCTAGCGGTAATGAGCAGTTCTTC. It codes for CASSLLSSGNEQFF.

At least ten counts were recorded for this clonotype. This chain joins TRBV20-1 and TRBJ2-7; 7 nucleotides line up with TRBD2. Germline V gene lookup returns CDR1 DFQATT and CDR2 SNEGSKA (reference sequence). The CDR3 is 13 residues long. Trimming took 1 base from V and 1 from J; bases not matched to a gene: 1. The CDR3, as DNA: TGCAGTGCTAGAGGCGGGAGTTCCTACGAGCAGTACTTC. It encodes CSARGGSSYEQYF.

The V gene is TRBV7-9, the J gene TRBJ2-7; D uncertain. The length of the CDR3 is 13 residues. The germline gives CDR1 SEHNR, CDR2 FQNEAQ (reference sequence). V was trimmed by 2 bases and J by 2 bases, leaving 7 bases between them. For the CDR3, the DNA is TGTGCCAGCAGCTTATGGGCGACCTACGAGCAGTACTTC. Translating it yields CASSLWATYEQYF. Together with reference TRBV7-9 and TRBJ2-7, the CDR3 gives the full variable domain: DTGVSQNPRHKITKRGQNVTFRCDPISEHNRLYWYRQTLGQGPEFLTYFQNEAQLEKSRLLSDRFSAERPKGSFSTLEIQRTEQGDSAMYLCASSLWATYEQYFGPGTRLTVT.

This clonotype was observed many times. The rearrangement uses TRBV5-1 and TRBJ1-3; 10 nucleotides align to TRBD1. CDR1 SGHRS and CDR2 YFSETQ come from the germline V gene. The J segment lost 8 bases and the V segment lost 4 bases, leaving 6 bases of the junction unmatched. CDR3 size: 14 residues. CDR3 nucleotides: TGCGCCAGCAGCAAGGGACAGGGGATAGACACCATATATTTT. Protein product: CASSKGQGIDTIYF.